The next 15 T cell receptor beta chains were all read from a single sample in a study of glioma-infiltrating T cells (dated by TCRdb to about 2016). TCRdb lists the instrument as Illumina MiSeq. TCR alpha and beta CDR3 regions were amplified with the iRepertoire nested amplicon-rescue multiplex PCR (arm-PCR) platform from RNA. TCRdb redid the processing of the public reads, applying fastp at Q25 and MiXCR, and retained in-frame beta chains. Entries that share a CDR3 protein sequence are merged under the most common genes and DNA. Within this sample are 150,000 to 200,000 distinct CDR3 sequences, with more than 35% of them counted one time only. 4% to 6.5% of the sample goes to the ten largest clones. Sequencing was performed on glioma tissue, nonneoplastic brain tissue, or PBMCs (not recorded which). Source of these receptors: a human donor with low-grade glioma or glioblastoma, undergoing nonglioma brain surgery, or in good health (not recorded which).

The V gene is TRBV20-1, the J gene TRBJ2-7; no reliable D call. V lost 1 base and J 2 bases, leaving 12 bases between the germline ends. The CDR3 is made up of 14 amino acids. The germline CDR1 and CDR2 sequences are DFQATT and SNEGSKA (reference sequence). CDR3 in DNA: TGCAGTGCTAGAGTATTCATGGACGCCTACGAGCAGTACTTC. Amino acids: CSARVFMDAYEQYF.

This rearrangement joins TRBV29-1 to TRBJ2-7; maybe TRBD1 (6 bases). Germline CDR1 and CDR2: SQVTM and ANQGSEA. The CDR3 sequence is 13 residues long. The V gene lost 6 bases and the J gene lost 1 base, with 13 bases spanning the gap. CDR3 loop: CSVMWQGSYEQYF. CDR3 coding DNA: TGCAGCGTGATGTGGCAGGGGTCCTACGAGCAGTACTTC.

In this sample, this clonotype turned up once. V is TRBV3-1 and J is TRBJ1-1, with 7 bases aligning to TRBD1. Looked up from germline, CDR1 is LGHDT and CDR2 is YNNKEL (reference sequence). The junction had 5 bases not matched to a gene; V was cut back by 4 bases and J by 0 bases. The CDR3 sequence is 15 residues long. The CDR3 protein is CASSRGTELNTEAFF. For the CDR3, the DNA is TGTGCCAGCAGCCGGGGGACAGAGTTGAACACTGAAGCTTTCTTT.

Many counts were recorded for this clonotype. The genes are TRBV5-1 and TRBJ1-1; D possibly corresponds to TRBD1 (5 bases). This CDR3 is 13 amino acids long. Germline CDR1 SGHRS, CDR2 YFSETQ. With 3 bases removed from V and 0 bases from J, the gap between germline ends came to 6 bases. The CDR3, as DNA: TGCGCCAGCAGCTGGGACTTGAACACTGAAGCTTTCTTT. Protein: CASSWDLNTEAFF.

Note on this clonotype: This may arise from a read error, as a much more abundant clone is one base away. The rearrangement joins TRBV20-1 to TRBJ2-3; D is unresolved. This CDR3 comprises 14 residues. CDR1 is DFQATT, CDR2 SNEGSKA, per germline (reference sequence). The V gene lost 5 bases and the J gene lost 2 bases, with 14 bases spanning the gap. The CDR3 spells CSAPKWANTDTQYF. DNA for the CDR3: TGCAGTGCTCCCAAGTGGGCCAACACAGATACGCAGTATTTT.

This clonotype was seen at least ten times. The genes are TRBV4-1 and TRBJ2-1; tentative D call: TRBD1 (5 bases). The CDR3 is made up of 13 amino acids. Between the trimmed V and J ends, which lost 2 bases and 9 bases, there was a span of 11 bases. The germline V gene encodes CDR1 MGHRA and CDR2 YSYEKL. The DNA of the CDR3 is TGCGCCAGCAGCCAATCGATTAGGGGTGAGCAGTTCTTC. Translated: CASSQSIRGEQFF.

This clonotype came up a few times. The V gene is TRBV19, the J gene TRBJ1-5, with D possibly being TRBD1 (5 bases). V shed 6 bases and J shed 3 bases, with 9 bases lying between them. Germline lookup yields CDR1 LNHDA and CDR2 SQIVND (reference sequence). The CDR3 runs to 13 residues. CDR3 residues: CASSSTDNQPQHF. CDR3 coding DNA: TGTGCCAGTAGCTCGACAGACAATCAGCCCCAGCATTTT.

Of note for this clonotype: A read error may account for a junction end that differs from germline. The chain is built from TRBV20-1 and TRBJ1-6; 9 positions agree with TRBD1. The CDR3 has 17 amino acids. Germline CDR1 is DFQATT and CDR2 is SNEGSKA (reference sequence). CDR3 in DNA: TGCAGTGCTGGAGATCTATCCCTGACAGGGGGTAATTCACCCCTCCACTTT. This translates into CSAGDLSLTGGNSPLHF.

The V call is TRBV12-3 or TRBV12-4, the J call TRBJ2-3; D call uncertain. The CDR3 sequence is 14 residues long. Trimming pared 3 bases from V and 2 bases from J, leaving 9 bases between. The CDR3 spells CASSFYRNTDTQYF. The CDR3 region has the DNA TGTGCCAGCAGTTTTTACCGAAACACAGATACGCAGTATTTT.

This clonotype has just a few counts. The rearrangement links TRBV10-3 to TRBJ2-5, with a possible D match to TRBD2 (6 bases). Germline V CDR1 and CDR2: ENHRY, SYGVKD. The V gene lost 10 bases and the J gene lost 1 base, with 13 bases spanning the gap. The CDR3 runs to 13 residues. For the CDR3, the DNA is TGTGCCACCAATAGCGGCCGCCAAGAGACCCAGTACTTC. Its translation is CATNSGRQETQYF.

The chain links TRBV28 to TRBJ2-7; D is unclear. The germline V and J ends were trimmed by 1 base and 7 bases, with 11 bases remaining between them. Germline V CDR1 and CDR2: MDHEN, SYDVKM. This CDR3 has 13 residues. The CDR3 region is CASSLSGWSEQYF. The CDR3 DNA reads TGTGCCAGCAGTTTATCTGGGTGGAGTGAGCAGTACTTC.

This clonotype has just one count. The chain has TRBV3-1 and TRBJ2-3, with D possibly matching TRBD1 (5 bases). The germline gives CDR1 LGHDT, CDR2 YNNKEL (reference sequence). The CDR3 loop spans 17 amino acids. Trimming pared 0 bases from V and 1 base from J, leaving 14 bases between. The CDR3 here is CASSQDGVDTGTDTQYF. Written as DNA, the CDR3 is TGTGCCAGCAGCCAAGATGGGGTGGACACAGGCACAGATACGCAGTATTTT.

Notes on this clonotype: A read error may be the cause here, since a much bigger clone is one base away. The genes are TRBV20-1 and TRBJ1-5; D unresolved. The CDR3 loop spans 14 amino acids. The ends were cut back, 5 bases at V and 7 bases at J, with 18 bases in the middle. CDR1 is DFQATT, CDR2 SNEGSKA, per germline (reference sequence). CDR3 nucleotides: TGCAGTGCTGAAGATGGGAAAGGGCCGCAGCCCCAGCATTTT. Its protein product is CSAEDGKGPQPQHF.

This CDR3 is CATSDVRDRVNGYTF. The CDR3, as DNA: TGTGCCACCAGTGACGTCCGGGACAGGGTAAATGGCTACACCTTC. This chain uses TRBV24-1 with TRBJ1-2; TRBD1 matches at 9 bases. Trimming at V came to 4 bases and at J to 6 bases, leaving 8 bases not matched to a gene. The CDR3 loop spans 15 amino acids. The germline V gene encodes CDR1 KGHDR and CDR2 SFDVKD.

This clonotype showed up many times. The CDR3 nucleotides are TGTGCCAGCAGCTTATTGGGGGGCATCGATGAGCAGTTCTTC. It is translated as CASSLLGGIDEQFF. This chain joins TRBV11-2 and TRBJ2-1, with D perhaps matching TRBD1 or TRBD2 (6 bases each). Germline lookup yields CDR1 SGHAT and CDR2 FQNNGV. With 2 bases removed from V and 8 bases from J, the gap between germline ends came to 13 bases. This CDR3 is built from 14 residues.